This TCR beta chain was profiled in a study of shared clonotypes between healthy human individuals. J was trimmed by 8 bases and V by 5 bases; bases with no gene match: 6. This CDR3 has 13 residues. Germline V gene sequence: CDR1 MDHEN, CDR2 SYDVKM. The table came from immunoSEQ multiplex PCR; TCRdb's copy has only in-frame clones and leaves some out. This sample yields around 1.4 million clones, of which approximately 98.5% are seen a single time; around 0.38% belongs to the top ten. The chain carries TRBV28 and TRBJ1-1, with 9 bases matching TRBD1. The sequence derives from a man aged 25-40 years in good health. The sample consisted of naive CD4+ T cells sorted from blood. Subset noted: CD45RA+ positively selected. CDR3 sequence (DNA): TGTGCCAGCAGTCGACAGGGGGGGGCAGAAGCTTTCTTT. Amino acid sequence: CASSRQGGAEAFF.